This TCR beta chain stems from a study of T cell responses to AZD1222 COVID-19 vaccine (dated by TCRdb to about 2021). About the full investigation: AZD1222 recipients with second doses at about 4 weeks or about 12 weeks were pooled, because spike-specific TCR depth and breadth did not differ between schedules. TCR sequencing was performed for roughly 240 trial participants, of whom roughly 200 were given two doses of AZD1222 and around 26 were given two doses of MenACWY control vaccine. Trial participants were enrolled by age into 18-55, 56-69 and 70-plus year subgroups, with approximately 150, 30 and 60 TCR-sequenced participants respectively. The investigation overall reported the following: Reportedly, almost half of the unique spike-specific TCRs recognized epitopes lying outside the regions that are mutated in the B.1.351 and B.1.1.7 variants. Participants were mostly white British and included more females than males, and it was suggested by the authors that clonal diversity may have been underestimated. Because no samples from the day 14 peak response were available, repertoires could be characterized only after the peak T cell response. After two AZD1222 doses, spike-specific TCR breadth and depth were significantly higher than at day 0 and than in MenACWY recipients. CD4 TCRs associated with the vaccine covered the entire spike protein, and the dominant responses were in regions 160-218 and 743-854. The 56-69-year group was small, and its depth increase did not reach significance, likely because of low power. Conclusions about previously exposed vaccinees were limited because only six AZD1222 recipients were SARS-CoV-2 seropositive at baseline.

For this clone: What antigen it recognizes has not been identified. No much larger clone is present one base from it, and per-base qualities are unavailable.

In the paper's terms, the time point label means: baseline before first vaccination. Vaccinee samples were obtained from the UK trials COV001 and COV002, which included a single-blind randomized controlled phase 2/3 trial of AZD1222 (ChAdOx1 nCoV-19) in healthy adults. For TCRbeta chain sequencing, PBMC samples from trial participants were taken at day 0 and at day 28 after the second dose. V loses 4 bases of germline sequence and J loses 4 bases, and the interval between the two ends is 10 bases. From its cysteine to its phenylalanine, the CDR3 spans 13 amino acids. The read is trimmed to its CDR3 DNA, 39 bases read in frame from base 1. CDR1 and CDR2 were assigned from the germline V gene (reference sequence) as LGHDT and YNNKEL. The CDR3 regions of human TCRbeta chains were analyzed by immunosequencing. In the source study's methods: Repertoire TCRs were matched against a reference library of SARS-CoV-2-specific TCRs generated with the MIRA antigen-specificity platform. Breadth was defined as the fraction of unique TCRs that were SARS-CoV-2-associated. Depth was defined as the fraction of total T cells that were SARS-CoV-2-associated. Using the MIRA data, each spike-specific TCR was assigned both to the spike region to which the TCR was reactive and to a CD4 or CD8 class. Log10-transformed breadth and depth values were compared by one-way ANOVA with Sidak's multiple comparisons tests. TCRdb re-hosts the immuneACCESS table, in-frame sequences only. Its copies lack some clones; in the studies checked, an unresolved V gene accounts for under half of them, and the cause for the rest is not known. V and J calls and clone size are as listed in that table; D and trimming were resolved from the DNA. This sample holds fewer than 150,000 clones; around 89% were observed only once. The ten most abundant clones make up about 4.4% of the sample.

The clonotype originates from an adult in good health. Material: peripheral blood, obtained on day 0 of AZD1222 vaccination. The chain joins TRBV3-1 (or the pseudogene TRBV3-2) to TRBJ1-2, with TRBD1 as a weak D call on 5 bases. The DNA reads TGTGCCAGCAGCCCGACAGTTACCTATGGCTACACCTTC. It translates as CASSPTVTYGYTF.